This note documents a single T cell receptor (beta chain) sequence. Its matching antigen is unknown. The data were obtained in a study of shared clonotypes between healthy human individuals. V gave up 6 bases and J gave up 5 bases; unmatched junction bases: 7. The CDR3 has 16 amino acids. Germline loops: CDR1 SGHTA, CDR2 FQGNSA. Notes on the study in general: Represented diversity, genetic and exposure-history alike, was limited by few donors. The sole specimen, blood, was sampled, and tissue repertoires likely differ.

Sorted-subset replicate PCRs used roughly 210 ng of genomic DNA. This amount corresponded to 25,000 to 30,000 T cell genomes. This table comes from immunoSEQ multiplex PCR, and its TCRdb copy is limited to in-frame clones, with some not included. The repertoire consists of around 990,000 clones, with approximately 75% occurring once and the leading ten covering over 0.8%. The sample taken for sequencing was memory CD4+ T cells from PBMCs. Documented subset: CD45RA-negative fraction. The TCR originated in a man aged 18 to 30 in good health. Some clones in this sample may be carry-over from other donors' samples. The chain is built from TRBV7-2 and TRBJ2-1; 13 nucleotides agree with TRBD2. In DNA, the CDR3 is TGTGCCAGCAGGCCATGGGGGACTAGCGGGAACAATGAGCAGTTCTTC. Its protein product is CASRPWGTSGNNEQFF.